The next 17 T cell receptor beta chains were all read from a single sample in a study of blood T cell repertoires in COVID-19. Some clones are missing from TCRdb's copy, which holds only in-frame ones; the method was immunoSEQ multiplex PCR. This table holds over 15,000 clones, roughly 81% found once. The source material was peripheral blood. The receptors come from a man aged 55 to 70 with acute or convalescent COVID-19.

This clone appeared a few times. The CDR3 nucleotides are TGTGCCAGCAGCTTAAAGACTAGCGGGGGGCCCCTAGAGACCCAGTACTTC. Translating gives CASSLKTSGGPLETQYF. The rearrangement uses TRBV7-8 and TRBJ2-5; 13 bases map to TRBD2. This CDR3 region has 17 residues. Losses at the gene ends were 2 bases for V and 4 bases for J; bases not matched to a gene: 7. Germline CDR1 and CDR2: SGHVS and FQNEAQ.

V usage is TRBV19 and J usage is TRBJ1-2; D is uncertain. Between the trimmed V and J ends, which lost 7 bases and 7 bases, there was a span of 25 bases. Germline lookup yields CDR1 LNHDA and CDR2 SQIVND (reference sequence). CDR3 length: 16 amino acids. The chain's CDR3 is CASIISYTLNSGGYTF. CDR3 coding DNA: TGTGCCAGTATCATCAGCTATACGCTCAATTCGGGTGGCTACACCTTC.

This chain uses TRBV7-9 with TRBJ2-3; tentative D call: TRBD2 (6 bases). This CDR3 comprises 13 residues. Germline V CDR1 and CDR2: SEHNR, FQNEAQ (reference sequence). V shed 3 bases and J shed 4 bases, with 8 bases lying between them. The CDR3 region is CASSFPGADTQYF. The CDR3 DNA reads as TGTGCCAGCAGCTTTCCGGGGGCAGATACGCAGTATTTT.

The V and J genes are TRBV18 and TRBJ2-2; 7 bases are a match to TRBD1. V lost 3 bases and J lost 6; bases outside the gene matches: 7. The germline V gene has CDR1 KGHSH and CDR2 LQKENI. The CDR3 length is 15 residues. The CDR3 DNA is TGTGCCAGCTCACCGCCGACAGGGTCCGCCGGGGAGCTGTTTTTT. Protein: CASSPPTGSAGELFF.

V and J are TRBV24-1 and TRBJ2-2, with 9 bases matching TRBD2. J lost 6 bases, V lost 0 bases, and 4 bases had no gene match. Germline loops: CDR1 KGHDR, CDR2 SFDVKD. The CDR3 is 16 amino acids. The CDR3 sequence is CATSDLMRGGPGELFF. The CDR3 DNA reads TGTGCCACCAGTGATTTGATGCGGGGGGGCCCCGGGGAGCTGTTTTTT.

The rearrangement links TRBV12-5 to TRBJ1-1; D is ambiguous. CDR3 length: 13 residues. The germline V and J ends were trimmed by 3 bases and 4 bases, with 9 bases remaining between them. Per the germline V gene, CDR1 is LGHNT and CDR2 is FRNRAP. Written as DNA, the CDR3 is TGTGCTAGTGGTTTTTGGGAGAGCACTGAAGCTTTCTTT. It encodes CASGFWESTEAFF.

This chain links TRBV11-3 with TRBJ2-3; D may be TRBD2 (6 bases). Trimming took off 1 base at V and 4 bases at J, with 12 bases between the two ends. Germline lookup yields CDR1 SGHNT and CDR2 YENEEA. CDR3 length: 15 residues. The CDR3 loop is CASSLAGSLSDTQYF. CDR3 coding DNA: TGTGCCAGCAGCTTAGCCGGGAGCCTGTCAGATACGCAGTATTTT. The variable domain in full, with the rest retrieved from reference TRBV11-3 and TRBJ2-3, is EAGVVQSPRYKIIEKKQPVAFWCNPISGHNTLYWYLQNLGQGPELLIRYENEEAVDDSQLPKDRFSAERLKGVDSTLKIQPAELGDSAVYLCASSLAGSLSDTQYFGPGTRLTVL.

This chain joins TRBV7-2 and TRBJ1-2; 7 positions match TRBD1. V trimming: 5 bases; J trimming: 7 bases; junction bases outside the gene matches: 13. The CDR3 loop spans 15 amino acids. Germline V gene data show CDR1 as SGHTA and CDR2 as FQGNSA. In DNA form, the CDR3 reads TGTGCCAGCAGCCTCGCCGGGACAGTTAATTTTGGCTACACCTTC. Its protein is CASSLAGTVNFGYTF.

The chain recombines TRBV6-1 with TRBJ1-5; D gene ambiguous. This CDR3 is built from 16 residues. V dropped 1 base and J dropped 2 bases, with 12 bases sitting between them. Germline loops: CDR1 MNHNS, CDR2 SASEGT. The CDR3 DNA sequence: TGTGCCAGCAGTGAAGAAGGAGTTTACGGCAATCAGCCCCAGCATTTT. This encodes CASSEEGVYGNQPQHF.

V gene TRBV21-1 combines with J gene TRBJ2-7; the D call in the table, TRBD2, was not verified against the DNA. TRBV21-1 is a pseudogene locus. The CDR3 length is 15 residues. The chain's CDR3 is CASSARRKGLYEQYF. CDR3 nucleotides: TGTGCCAGCAGCGCTCGGAGGAAGGGATTATACGAGCAGTACTTC.

The V call is TRBV18, the J call TRBJ1-3, with D unresolved. V was trimmed by 3 bases and J by 0 bases, leaving 9 bases between them. Per germline, CDR1 KGHSH and CDR2 LQKENI. The CDR3 length is 15 residues. The CDR3 DNA reads TGTGCCAGCTCACCGGAGTTGTTCTCTGGAAACACCATATATTTT. The encoded protein is CASSPELFSGNTIYF. Drawing the rest from reference TRBV18 and TRBJ1-3, the complete variable domain is NAGVMQNPRHLVRRRGQEARLRCSPMKGHSHVYWYRQLPEEGLKFMVYLQKENIIDESGMPKERFSAEFPKEGPSILRIQQVVRGDSAAYFCASSPELFSGNTIYFGEGSWLTVV.

This clone was seen just once. The chain couples TRBV29-1 to TRBJ1-1; D call uncertain. V dropped 4 bases and J dropped 1 base, with 7 bases sitting between them. Per germline, CDR1 SQVTM and CDR2 ANQGSEA. The CDR3 sequence is 12 residues long. The CDR3 DNA sequence: TGCAGCGTTGGGAGCCCGAACACTGAAGCTTTCTTT. This encodes CSVGSPNTEAFF.

CDR3 DNA: TGTGCCAGCAGCTCCGGGACAGGAGACACCGGGGAGCTGTTTTTT. Protein: CASSSGTGDTGELFF. V is TRBV7-9 and J is TRBJ2-2; 8 nucleotides line up with TRBD1. Germline CDR1 and CDR2: SEHNR and FQNEAQ (reference sequence). The junction had 4 bases not matched to a gene; V was cut back by 4 bases and J by 3 bases. This CDR3 is built from 15 residues.

This clone was observed a single time. The rearrangement joins TRBV6-5 to TRBJ2-3; 8 bases align to TRBD2. This CDR3 is built from 15 residues. The V gene end was trimmed by 7 bases and the J gene end by 0 bases; junction bases not matched to a gene: 6. CDR1 MNHEY and CDR2 SVGAGI come from the germline V gene. CDR3 in DNA: TGTGCCAGCACCGTACGGGGGGGGAGCACAGATACGCAGTATTTT. Translated, it gives CASTVRGGSTDTQYF.

The chain is built from TRBV27 and TRBJ1-6; TRBD1 aligns across 10 bases. V was clipped by 7 bases and J by 9 bases; unmatched bases: 6. The CDR3 contains 14 residues. Germline V gene data show CDR1 as MNHEY and CDR2 as SMNVEV (reference sequence). The CDR3 bases are TGTGCCAGCACTCCGGGACAGGGGATTTCACCCCTCCACTTT. This sequence encodes CASTPGQGISPLHF.

V is TRBV10-3 and J is TRBJ1-3; D not certain. The CDR3 spans 14 residues. Trimming left V 4 bases short and J 0 bases short, with 7 bases between. Germline CDR1 and CDR2: ENHRY and SYGVKD. Here the CDR3 DNA reads TGTGCCATCAGTGGGCCACCCTCTGGAAACACCATATATTTT. This gives the protein CAISGPPSGNTIYF.

The rearrangement links TRBV7-9 to TRBJ1-6, with D maybe TRBD1 (5 bases). Germline V gives CDR1 SEHNR, CDR2 FQNEAQ (reference sequence). Trimming removed 4 bases from V and 10 bases from J, with 17 bases in between. This CDR3 has 15 amino acids. CDR3 nucleotide sequence: TGTGCCAGCAGCTCGAGGGGAGGCGGAAACTCACCCCTCCACTTT. The encoded protein is CASSSRGGGNSPLHF. The variable domain in full, completed from reference TRBV7-9 and TRBJ1-6, reads DTGVSQNPRHKITKRGQNVTFRCDPISEHNRLYWYRQTLGQGPEFLTYFQNEAQLEKSRLLSDRFSAERPKGSFSTLEIQRTEQGDSAMYLCASSSRGGGNSPLHFGNGTRLTVT.